This section outlines one TCR beta chain sequence together with its context. The data were obtained in a study of blood T cell repertoires in COVID-19. About the research overall: COVID-19 samples collected from the United States, Italy and Spain covered acute and convalescent phases. T cells, B-cell-depleted T cells, or PBMCs provided the cDNA or gDNA that served as material.

This CDR3 has 17 residues. The V and J ends lost 3 bases and 0 bases respectively, with 13 bases between them. Germline lookup yields CDR1 SGHRS and CDR2 YFSETQ. In the authors' workflow: Nucleated cell number was recorded as an estimate derived from reference gene primer amplification. The data were produced by immunoSEQ multiplex PCR, yet TCRdb's version contains in-frame clones alone and is incomplete. V and J calls and clone size come straight from that table; D and trimming were deduced from the DNA. The sample holds some 140,000 clones; around 89% are singletons and the top ten take less than 20%.

Sequences were obtained from peripheral blood. This TCR came from a man aged 50 to 60 with active or convalescent COVID-19. The chain is built from TRBV5-1 and TRBJ2-6; D not certain. The CDR3 nucleotides are TGCGCCAGCAGCTCCCTGGTTTGGGCCTCTGGGGCCAACGTCCTGACTTTC. As protein: CASSSLVWASGANVLTF.